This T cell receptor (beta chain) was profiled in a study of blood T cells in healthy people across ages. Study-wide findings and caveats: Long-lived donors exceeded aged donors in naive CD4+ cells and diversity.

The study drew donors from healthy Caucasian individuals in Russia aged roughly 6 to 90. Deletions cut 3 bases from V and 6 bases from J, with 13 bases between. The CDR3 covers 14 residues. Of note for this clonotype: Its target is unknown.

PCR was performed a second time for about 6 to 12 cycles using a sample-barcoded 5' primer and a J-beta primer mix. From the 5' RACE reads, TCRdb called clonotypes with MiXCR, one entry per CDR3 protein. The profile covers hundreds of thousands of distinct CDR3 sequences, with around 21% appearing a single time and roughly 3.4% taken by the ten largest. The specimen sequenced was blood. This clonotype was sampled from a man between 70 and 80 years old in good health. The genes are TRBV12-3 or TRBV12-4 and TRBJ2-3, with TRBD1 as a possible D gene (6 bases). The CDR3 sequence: CASSLGAVVDTQYF. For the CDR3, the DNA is TGTGCCAGCAGTTTGGGGGCGGTCGTTGATACGCAGTATTTT.